This passage covers 20 T cell receptor beta chains from one sample sequenced in a study of STAT5B mutations in CD4+ large granular lymphocyte leukemia. Sequenced by immunoSEQ multiplex PCR; TCRdb stores in-frame clones only, minus some. The sample shows tens of thousands of clones, around 85% of them seen only once. Sequencing was done on a sample of CD4+ T cells from blood buffy coats. Receptors originate from a human donor in good health.

The chain employs TRBV18 and TRBJ2-6, with 8 positions matching TRBD2. V lost 2 bases to trimming and J lost 2 bases; unmatched junction nucleotides: 5. The CDR3 spans 17 residues. Germline-derived CDR1 and CDR2 are KGHSH and LQKENI. For the CDR3, the DNA is TGTGCCAGCTCACCAACGAGCGGGAGTGCTGGGGCCAACGTCCTGACTTTC. It yields the protein CASSPTSGSAGANVLTF.

The J gene is TRBJ2-3, the V gene TRBV6-5, with a tentative D call TRBD1 (7 bases). The CDR3 loop spans 15 amino acids. Germline V gene lookup returns CDR1 MNHEY and CDR2 SVGAGI. V lost 6 bases, J lost 1 base, and 14 bases lay in between. The DNA of the CDR3 is TGTGCCAGCAGCCTCCAGGGGGGAGGCACAGATACGCAGTATTTT. It specifies CASSLQGGGTDTQYF.

V is TRBV2 and J is TRBJ1-6, with 9 bases lining up with TRBD1. J was trimmed by 7 bases and V by 2 bases; bases with no gene match: 12. This CDR3 contains 18 residues. Germline V gene sequence: CDR1 SNHLY, CDR2 FYNNEI. The CDR3 reads CASSELMFGQGQNSPLHF. CDR3 coding DNA: TGTGCCAGCAGTGAATTGATGTTCGGACAGGGGCAAAATTCACCCCTCCACTTT.

V and J are TRBV30 and TRBJ2-7, with 10 bases that match TRBD1. Looked up from germline, CDR1 is GTSNPN and CDR2 is SVGIG (reference sequence). V lost 5 bases, J lost 7 bases, and 14 bases stayed unmatched. The CDR3 is 15 residues long. The CDR3 region is CAWVNRDRGMDEQYF. The CDR3 DNA is TGTGCCTGGGTAAACCGGGACAGGGGAATGGATGAGCAGTACTTC.

This rearrangement joins TRBV6-6 to TRBJ1-1; a weak D match, TRBD1 (5 bases). Germline V gives CDR1 MNHNY, CDR2 SVGAGI (reference sequence). This CDR3 has 14 amino acids. Trimming removed 2 bases at V and 4 bases at J, with 11 bases between. The CDR3: CASSYGAGSTEAFF. The CDR3 bases are TGTGCCAGCAGTTACGGAGCAGGGTCCACTGAAGCTTTCTTT.

This chain uses TRBV5-1 with TRBJ1-2; D is possibly TRBD1 (5 bases). Trimming pared 6 bases from V and 6 bases from J, leaving 15 bases between. Germline assignment: CDR1 SGHRS and CDR2 YFSETQ. The CDR3 consists of 13 residues. CDR3 nucleotides: TGCGCCAGCAACACAGCAGGGCTGGATGGCTACACCTTC. The encoded protein is CASNTAGLDGYTF.

The chain couples TRBV11-2 to TRBJ1-1, with 10 nucleotides matching TRBD1. This CDR3 is built from 15 residues. V dropped 5 bases and J dropped 2; count of bases not matched to a gene: 5. Germline CDR1 and CDR2: SGHAT and FQNNGV. DNA of the CDR3: TGTGCCAGCAGCCCGGGGGACAGGGGCAACACTGAAGCTTTCTTT. Protein product: CASSPGDRGNTEAFF.

The chain joins TRBV9 to TRBJ2-1; 16 positions agree with TRBD2. CDR3 length: 17 amino acids. Trimming cost V 2 bases and J 4 bases; bases outside gene matches: 3. Germline CDR1 is SGDLS and CDR2 is YYNGEE. CDR3 sequence reads: CASSVGTSGGGYNEQFF. CDR3 bases: TGTGCCAGCAGCGTGGGGACTAGCGGGGGGGGGTACAATGAGCAGTTCTTC.

This rearrangement joins TRBV9 to TRBJ2-5; no definite D call. The CDR3 loop spans 14 amino acids. Looked up from germline, CDR1 is SGDLS and CDR2 is YYNGEE. The V and J ends lost 0 bases and 2 bases respectively, with 8 bases between them. The CDR3 here is CASSVGRDQETQYF. The CDR3, as DNA: TGTGCCAGCAGCGTAGGTAGGGATCAAGAGACCCAGTACTTC.

The CDR3 DNA reads TGTGCCAGCAGCGTAGGAACAGCCCCGAACACTGAAGCTTTCTTT. Its translation: CASSVGTAPNTEAFF. The rearrangement links TRBV9 to TRBJ1-1; D uncertain. Per the germline V gene, CDR1 is SGDLS and CDR2 is YYNGEE. The CDR3 is made up of 15 amino acids. The ends were cut back, 0 bases at V and 1 base at J, with 10 bases in the middle.

V is TRBV28 and J is TRBJ1-2, with 12 nucleotides matching TRBD1. With V trimmed by 8 bases and J by 8 bases, 9 bases remained unmatched. Germline CDR1 MDHEN, CDR2 SYDVKM. The CDR3 covers 14 residues. The CDR3 loop is CASQSGQGARGYTF. In nucleotides, the CDR3 is TGTGCCAGCCAATCGGGACAGGGGGCGAGGGGCTACACCTTC.

The chain carries TRBV9 and TRBJ2-2; D perhaps matches TRBD2 (6 bases). Looked up from germline, CDR1 is SGDLS and CDR2 is YYNGEE. Trimming cost V 6 bases and J 2 bases, with 20 bases left between them. The CDR3 loop spans 17 amino acids. The CDR3 nucleotides read TGTGCCAGCACCCCCGGGGGTATACCCAGAAACACCGGGGAGCTGTTTTTT. Encoded protein: CASTPGGIPRNTGELFF.

V usage is TRBV5-4 and J usage is TRBJ2-2; 15 nucleotides line up with TRBD2. The CDR3 covers 17 residues. Germline lookup yields CDR1 SGHNT and CDR2 YYREEE (reference sequence). Losses at the gene ends were 3 bases for V and 6 bases for J; bases not matched to a gene: 6. The CDR3 spells CASSYGLAGGRAGELFF. Here the CDR3 DNA reads TGTGCCAGCAGCTACGGACTAGCGGGAGGGAGAGCCGGGGAGCTGTTTTTT.

This clone was counted a single time. This chain links TRBV11-3 with TRBJ2-5; 9 nucleotides line up with TRBD1. CDR1 is SGHNT and CDR2 is YENEEA in the germline V gene. The CDR3 is 14 amino acids. The junction had 4 bases not matched to a gene; V was cut back by 4 bases and J by 4 bases. This chain's CDR3 is CASSYRGRGETQYF. DNA of the CDR3: TGTGCCAGCAGCTACAGGGGGCGCGGAGAGACCCAGTACTTC.

In this sample, this clone turned up a few times. The chain carries TRBV7-3 and TRBJ1-1, with D possibly matching TRBD1 (5 bases). Germline V lookup: CDR1 SGHTA, CDR2 FQGTGA. The V and J ends lost 6 bases and 1 base respectively, with 12 bases between them. The CDR3 is made up of 14 amino acids. CDR3 sequence (DNA): TGTGCCAGCAGACGACTAGGGGAGAACACTGAAGCTTTCTTT. Amino acids: CASRRLGENTEAFF. Looking up the rest from reference TRBV7-3 and TRBJ1-1 gives the full variable domain: GAGVSQTPSNKVTEKGKYVELRCDPISGHTALYWYRQSLGQGPEFLIYFQGTGAADDSGLPNDRFFAVRPEGSVSTLKIQRTERGDSAVYLCASRRLGENTEAFFGQGTRLTVV.

The rearrangement uses TRBV5-1 and TRBJ2-2; possibly TRBD1 for D (5 bases). V was shortened by 4 bases and J by 1 base, with 8 bases between the two germline ends. Germline CDR1 is SGHRS and CDR2 is YFSETQ. The CDR3 runs 14 residues. The DNA of the CDR3 is TGCGCCAGCAGCCAGGGAATGAACACCGGGGAGCTGTTTTTT. Its translation is CASSQGMNTGELFF.

The rearrangement uses TRBV25-1 and TRBJ2-5, with 7 nucleotides matching TRBD1. The J segment lost 1 base and the V segment lost 4 bases, leaving 15 bases of the junction unmatched. CDR1 MGHDK and CDR2 SYGVNS come from the germline V gene. The CDR3 spans 18 residues. CDR3 amino acids: CASSGPGWTGWGQETQYF. In DNA form, the CDR3 reads TGTGCCAGCAGTGGCCCCGGGTGGACAGGATGGGGCCAAGAGACCCAGTACTTC.

V is TRBV13 and J is TRBJ1-5, with unresolved D. The CDR3 spans 13 residues. With 8 bases removed from V and 7 bases from J, the gap between germline ends came to 15 bases. The V gene's germline CDR1 is PRHDT and CDR2 FYEKMQ (reference sequence). The CDR3 loop is CASALGSGQPQHF. Written as DNA, the CDR3 is TGTGCCAGCGCACTGGGGTCCGGGCAGCCCCAGCATTTT.

V is TRBV30 and J is TRBJ2-1, with D tentatively TRBD2 (5 bases). Trimming pared 1 base from V and 2 bases from J, leaving 18 bases between. Germline V gene sequence: CDR1 GTSNPN, CDR2 SVGIG (reference sequence). CDR3 length: 17 amino acids. The CDR3 sequence: CAWSASRGLIAYNEQFF. The CDR3 DNA reads TGTGCCTGGAGTGCATCTCGCGGGCTAATAGCCTACAATGAGCAGTTCTTC.

This clone was found a few times. In DNA form, the CDR3 reads TGTGCCAGCAGACCAGGACCGGCCTACGAGCAGTACTTC. This sequence encodes CASRPGPAYEQYF. This chain links TRBV28 with TRBJ2-7; no definite D call. V lost 6 bases to trimming and J lost 2 bases, with 11 bases between them. The germline V gene encodes CDR1 MDHEN and CDR2 SYDVKM. The CDR3 has 13 residues.